Listed here are 14 T cell receptor beta chains from one sample, sequenced in a study of control samples from healthy donors and cancer patients. Sequenced by immunoSEQ multiplex PCR; TCRdb stores in-frame clones only, minus some. The sample comprises 100,000 to 150,000 clones, approximately 92% of which are singletons, and about 0.6% rests with the top ten. The sequenced material came from PBMCs. The receptor set was obtained from a man older than 75 with head and neck cancer.

V gene TRBV15 combines with J gene TRBJ2-1; D may match TRBD1 or TRBD2 (5 bases each). Germline values: CDR1 LNHNV, CDR2 YYDKDF (reference sequence). Trimming removed 2 bases from V and 4 bases from J, with 18 bases in between. The CDR3 spans 17 residues. The CDR3 DNA follows: TGTGCCACCAGCAGATGGCCGGGACGGATAGGATACAATGAGCAGTTCTTC. This codes for CATSRWPGRIGYNEQFF.

This clone was seen once. The chain recombines TRBV15 with TRBJ2-1; D gene uncertain. This CDR3 region has 16 residues. Deletions cut 0 bases from V and 6 bases from J, with 15 bases between. CDR1 LNHNV and CDR2 YYDKDF come from the germline V gene (reference sequence). CDR3 loop: CATSRDSTGPINEQFF. CDR3 in DNA: TGTGCCACCAGCAGAGATTCTACTGGACCAATCAATGAGCAGTTCTTC.

The chain recombines TRBV4-1 with TRBJ1-1; D may be TRBD1 (5 bases). The germline V gene has CDR1 MGHRA and CDR2 YSYEKL. This CDR3 is built from 14 residues. The V end was cut by 1 base, the J end by 10 bases, with 16 bases between. DNA of the CDR3: TGCGCCAGCAGCCAAGCGGGACTCTCGGTAGGAGCTTTCTTT. Translating it yields CASSQAGLSVGAFF.

This clone has only one observation. This chain links TRBV4-3 with TRBJ2-7; TRBD2 aligns across 7 bases. This CDR3 region has 14 residues. From germline, CDR1 is LGHNA and CDR2 YSLEER. Losses at the gene ends were 4 bases for V and 2 bases for J; bases not matched to a gene: 5. CDR3 in DNA: TGCGCCAGCAGCCTCGGACTAGGTACCTACGAGCAGTACTTC. Translated: CASSLGLGTYEQYF.

The rearrangement joins TRBV6-5 to TRBJ1-2; TRBD1 is a possible D gene (6 bases). CDR3 length equals 14 residues. Germline CDR1 reads MNHEY; CDR2 reads SVGAGI. The V gene lost 6 bases and the J gene lost 2 bases, with 13 bases spanning the gap. The CDR3 spells CASSRGQRNYGYTF. Here the CDR3 DNA reads TGTGCCAGCAGCAGAGGACAGCGGAACTATGGCTACACCTTC.

V and J are TRBV5-4 and TRBJ2-5; 9 bases are a match to TRBD1. Trimming took 4 bases from V and 1 from J; bases not matched to a gene: 2. The CDR3 is made up of 14 amino acids. Germline lookup yields CDR1 SGHNT and CDR2 YYREEE (reference sequence). CDR3 sequence reads: CASSQDRGQETQYF. CDR3 nucleotides: TGTGCCAGCAGCCAGGACAGGGGCCAAGAGACCCAGTACTTC. Full variable domain (remainder filled in from reference TRBV5-4 and TRBJ2-5): ETGVTQSPTHLIKTRGQQVTLRCSSQSGHNTVSWYQQALGQGPQFIFQYYREEENGRGNFPPRFSGLQFPNYSSELNVNALELDDSALYLCASSQDRGQETQYFGPGTRLLVL.

This clone showed up just once. The V call is TRBV5-1, the J call TRBJ2-7, with 7 bases that match TRBD1. CDR3 length: 13 residues. CDR1 is SGHRS and CDR2 is YFSETQ in the germline V gene. The J segment lost 5 bases and the V segment lost 0 bases, leaving 2 bases of the junction unmatched. CDR3 nucleotide sequence: TGCGCCAGCAGCTTGGCACAGGGGAACGAGCAGTACTTC. Protein: CASSLAQGNEQYF.

The chain employs TRBV9 and TRBJ2-3, with TRBD2 matching over 10 bases. This CDR3 has 16 residues. CDR1 SGDLS and CDR2 YYNGEE come from the germline V gene. V shed 4 bases and J 2 bases; nucleotides not matched to a gene: 7. Written as DNA, the CDR3 is TGTGCCAGCAGCTCTTCACTAGCGGGATTCACAGATACGCAGTATTTT. It is translated as CASSSSLAGFTDTQYF.

The V call is TRBV19, the J call TRBJ1-1; 7 bases fit TRBD1. CDR3 size: 14 residues. The germline V gene encodes CDR1 LNHDA and CDR2 SQIVND (reference sequence). V shed 7 bases and J 1 base; nucleotides not matched to a gene: 6. The CDR3 coding sequence is TGTGCCAGTAACCGACAGGGACCGAACACTGAAGCTTTCTTT. It specifies CASNRQGPNTEAFF.

This clone was seen just once. The V gene is TRBV6-6, the J gene TRBJ2-1, with 7 bases aligning to TRBD2. Germline V gene lookup returns CDR1 MNHNY and CDR2 SVGAGI (reference sequence). V gave up 0 bases and J gave up 9 bases; unmatched junction bases: 8. The CDR3 totals 15 residues. Here the CDR3 reads CASSYSPRGVVEQFF. The CDR3 DNA sequence: TGTGCCAGCAGTTACTCCCCCCGGGGGGTGGTTGAGCAGTTCTTC.

The chain carries TRBV19 and TRBJ1-1, with 9 bases identical to TRBD1. The CDR3 sequence is 13 residues long. From germline, CDR1 is LNHDA and CDR2 SQIVND (reference sequence). Trimming at V came to 5 bases and at J to 5 bases, leaving 3 bases not matched to a gene. The CDR3 region is CASSRTGDTEAFF. CDR3 bases: TGTGCCAGTAGTCGGACAGGGGATACTGAAGCTTTCTTT. Together with reference TRBV19 and TRBJ1-1, the CDR3 gives the full variable domain: DGGITQSPKYLFRKEGQNVTLSCEQNLNHDAMYWYRQDPGQGLRLIYYSQIVNDFQKGDIAEGYSVSREKKESFPLTVTSAQKNPTAFYLCASSRTGDTEAFFGQGTRLTVV.

This clone has just one count. V is TRBV5-1 and J is TRBJ2-3; 10 nucleotides align to TRBD2. Per germline, CDR1 SGHRS and CDR2 YFSETQ. Germline trimming cut 7 bases from V and 3 bases from J; bases unmatched to any gene: 2. The CDR3 consists of 13 residues. CDR3 sequence reads: CASQLAGTDTQYF. For the CDR3, the DNA is TGCGCCAGCCAACTAGCGGGAACAGATACGCAGTATTTT.

The chain carries TRBV19 and TRBJ2-7, with D possibly matching TRBD1 (7 bases). The CDR3 sequence is 15 residues long. Germline V gene data show CDR1 as LNHDA and CDR2 as SQIVND (reference sequence). Trimming left V 5 bases short and J 3 bases short, with 17 bases between. The DNA for the CDR3 is TGTGCCAGTAGTCCGCGGGACAGATCACACTACGAGCAGTACTTC. It yields the protein CASSPRDRSHYEQYF.

The CDR3 protein is CASSYGLSSYEQYF. CDR3 sequence (DNA): TGTGCCAGCAGCTACGGACTATCCTCCTACGAGCAGTACTTC. J is TRBJ2-7 and V is TRBV11-2, with a weak D call TRBD2 (6 bases). This CDR3 contains 14 residues. Trimming stripped 4 bases from V and 0 bases from J, with 10 bases between. Germline CDR1 and CDR2: SGHAT and FQNNGV.